Presented here are 28 T cell receptor beta chains from one specimen sequenced in a study of T cell responses to AZD1222 COVID-19 vaccine. Clones were sequenced by immunoSEQ multiplex PCR, and TCRdb holds only the in-frame ones, with some missing. The repertoire holds some 66,000 clones, with roughly 87% as singletons. The sequences come from peripheral blood, collected on day 0 of AZD1222 vaccination. The receptors shown here come from an adult in good health.

This chain joins TRBV5-1 and TRBJ2-3; 9 bases fit TRBD2. Germline assignment: CDR1 SGHRS and CDR2 YFSETQ. The CDR3 covers 16 residues. The junction had 4 bases not matched to a gene; V was cut back by 0 bases and J by 2 bases. CDR3 protein: CASSLEVAGATDTQYF. Here the CDR3 DNA reads TGCGCCAGCAGCTTGGAGGTAGCGGGAGCCACAGATACGCAGTATTTT. The whole variable domain, filled in from reference TRBV5-1 and TRBJ2-3, reads KAGVTQTPRYLIKTRGQQVTLSCSPISGHRSVSWYQQTPGQGLQFLFEYFSETQRNKGNFPGRFSGRQFSNSRSEMNVSTLELGDSALYLCASSLEVAGATDTQYFGPGTRLTVL.

The chain has TRBV18 and TRBJ2-1, with a possible D match to TRBD1 (6 bases). Germline V gene sequence: CDR1 KGHSH, CDR2 LQKENI. CDR3 length: 15 residues. V was pared by 2 bases and J by 9 bases, with 17 bases between. CDR3 in amino acids: CASSPTLAGASEQFF. The CDR3 DNA sequence: TGTGCCAGCTCACCAACCCTAGCAGGGGCCAGTGAGCAGTTCTTC.

The V gene is TRBV2, the J gene TRBJ2-1; 15 bases are shared with TRBD2. The trim removed 10 bases at V and 1 base at J, leaving 8 bases unmatched. The length of the CDR3 is 17 residues. Germline CDR1 SNHLY, CDR2 FYNNEI. The CDR3 sequence is CAKQRGLAGGSYNEQFF. The CDR3 coding sequence is TGTGCCAAGCAGAGGGGACTAGCGGGAGGTTCCTACAATGAGCAGTTCTTC.

This chain connects TRBV7-3 to TRBJ2-1; 12 bases line up with TRBD2. This CDR3 region has 15 residues. V dropped 8 bases and J dropped 7; count of bases not matched to a gene: 9. Per the germline V gene, CDR1 is SGHTA and CDR2 is FQGTGA. In DNA, the CDR3 is TGTGCCAGCGGGCTAGCGGGAGGGATGGTAAATGAGCAGTTCTTC. Translation gives CASGLAGGMVNEQFF.

This chain joins TRBV5-4 and TRBJ2-3, with 12 bases that match TRBD2. This CDR3 region has 16 residues. V gave up 4 bases and J gave up 4 bases; unmatched junction bases: 7. Germline V lookup: CDR1 SGHNT, CDR2 YYREEE (reference sequence). In DNA form, the CDR3 reads TGTGCCAGCAGCCTCAGACTAGCGGGGGCGGCAGATACGCAGTATTTT. Its protein is CASSLRLAGAADTQYF.

V usage is TRBV4-3 and J usage is TRBJ1-2; 7 bases are a match to TRBD1. Losses at the gene ends were 0 bases for V and 5 bases for J; bases not matched to a gene: 12. The CDR3 covers 17 residues. Germline V CDR1 and CDR2: LGHNA, YSLEER. Written as DNA, the CDR3 is TGCGCCAGCAGCCAAGATTGGCAGGGGGGGATCCAATATGGCTACACCTTC. This gives the protein CASSQDWQGGIQYGYTF.

V gene TRBV6-5 combines with J gene TRBJ1-1; D might be TRBD1 (6 bases). Germline V gene lookup returns CDR1 MNHEY and CDR2 SVGAGI. V shed 6 bases and J shed 1 base, with 12 bases lying between them. This CDR3 region has 14 residues. CDR3 DNA sequence: TGTGCCAGCAGCCGTCTGACAGGGAACACTGAAGCTTTCTTT. Translation gives CASSRLTGNTEAFF.

The gene calls are TRBV29-1 and TRBJ2-5; 7 nucleotides align to TRBD1. CDR1 is SQVTM and CDR2 is ANQGSEA in the germline V gene. The CDR3 length is 12 residues. Trimming cost V 7 bases and J 4 bases; bases outside gene matches: 6. The DNA for the CDR3 is TGCAGCGGGACAGGTGAGGGAGAGACCCAGTACTTC. This encodes CSGTGEGETQYF.

CDR3 residues: CASSPQGSPSSYEQYF. CDR3 sequence (DNA): TGCGCCAGCAGCCCGCAGGGTTCTCCGAGCTCCTACGAGCAGTACTTC. The rearrangement joins TRBV5-1 to TRBJ2-7; tentatively, D is TRBD1 (5 bases). This CDR3 region has 16 residues. Trimming cost V 4 bases and J 0 bases, with 17 bases left between them. Germline V gene sequence: CDR1 SGHRS, CDR2 YFSETQ.

V gene TRBV19 combines with J gene TRBJ2-1; the D is unclear. CDR3 length: 13 amino acids. Trimming took 5 bases from V and 9 from J, leaving 14 bases between them. From germline, CDR1 is LNHDA and CDR2 SQIVND (reference sequence). CDR3 nucleotide sequence: TGTGCCAGTAGTGAATTGTTTCTTCCTGAGCAGTTCTTC. It is translated as CASSELFLPEQFF.

The chain links TRBV19 to TRBJ1-2; D might be TRBD1 (5 bases). Looked up from germline, CDR1 is LNHDA and CDR2 is SQIVND (reference sequence). The germline V and J ends were trimmed by 3 bases and 5 bases, with 7 bases remaining between them. There are 12 residues in the CDR3. This chain's CDR3 is CASSMGGYGYTF. The CDR3 nucleotides read TGTGCCAGTAGTATGGGGGGGTATGGCTACACCTTC.

The chain recombines TRBV27 with TRBJ2-7; a weak D match, TRBD1 (5 bases). CDR3 length: 13 residues. In germline, CDR1 is MNHEY, CDR2 SMNVEV (reference sequence). V dropped 3 bases and J dropped 7 bases, with 13 bases sitting between them. CDR3 residues: CASSLSRQREQYF. The CDR3 DNA follows: TGTGCCAGCAGTTTGTCCCGACAGAGGGAGCAGTACTTC.

The chain carries TRBV6-5 and TRBJ1-5; possible D gene TRBD1, 6 bases. V was cut by 10 bases and J by 0 bases, with 16 bases left in between. The CDR3 length is 15 residues. Germline values: CDR1 MNHEY, CDR2 SVGAGI. The CDR3: CATSLGGSSNQPQHF. DNA for the CDR3: TGTGCCACCTCTCTCGGGGGCAGTAGCAATCAGCCCCAGCATTTT.

This clone came up once. The rearrangement uses TRBV27 and TRBJ2-3; 8 positions agree with TRBD1. J was trimmed by 5 bases and V by 6 bases; bases with no gene match: 13. The CDR3 sequence is 16 residues long. Germline CDR1 MNHEY, CDR2 SMNVEV (reference sequence). DNA of the CDR3: TGTGCCAGCAGCCTTCACGGACAGGGATGGAGAGATACGCAGTATTTT. Its protein is CASSLHGQGWRDTQYF.

V is TRBV6-6 and J is TRBJ1-1, with D possibly matching TRBD1 (6 bases). The CDR3 consists of 13 residues. The germline V gene encodes CDR1 MNHNY and CDR2 SVGAGI (reference sequence). The ends were cut back, 5 bases at V and 3 bases at J, with 10 bases in the middle. The CDR3 bases are TGTGCCAGCAGTCGGGGGCAGGACACTGAAGCTTTCTTT. It codes for CASSRGQDTEAFF.

This rearrangement joins TRBV18 to TRBJ1-2, with 8 bases that match TRBD1. Germline CDR1 reads KGHSH; CDR2 reads LQKENI. The CDR3 is 14 residues long. V gave up 3 bases and J gave up 9 bases; unmatched junction bases: 9. CDR3: CASSPGGQDRSYTF. CDR3 sequence (DNA): TGTGCCAGCTCACCGGGGGGACAGGATCGGAGCTACACCTTC.

This clone is a singleton in its sample. This rearrangement joins TRBV6-5 to TRBJ1-3; D is unclear. Between the trimmed V and J ends, which lost 6 bases and 4 bases, there was a span of 4 bases. The V gene's germline CDR1 is MNHEY and CDR2 SVGAGI. The CDR3 totals 11 residues. Here the CDR3 reads CASSTGNTIYF. The CDR3 DNA sequence: TGTGCCAGCAGCACAGGAAACACCATATATTTT.

V gene TRBV5-4 combines with J gene TRBJ2-7, with D possibly called TRBD1 or TRBD2 (5 bases each). With 4 bases removed from V and 3 bases from J, the gap between germline ends came to 14 bases. The CDR3 loop spans 14 amino acids. CDR1 is SGHNT and CDR2 is YYREEE in the germline V gene (reference sequence). CDR3 protein: CASSTGTGNYEQYF. The CDR3 coding sequence is TGTGCCAGCAGCACCGGGACGGGAAACTACGAGCAGTACTTC.

CDR3 DNA: TGTGCCATCAGTGAGCCCCGAGAGACCCAGTACTTC. Protein sequence: CAISEPRETQYF. The chain couples TRBV10-3 to TRBJ2-5; the D is unclear. Germline V gene lookup returns CDR1 ENHRY and CDR2 SYGVKD. Trimming removed 2 bases at V and 4 bases at J, with 5 bases between. This CDR3 comprises 12 residues.

The chain employs TRBV10-2 and TRBJ1-3; D is undetermined. Between the trimmed V and J ends, which lost 0 bases and 8 bases, there was a span of 8 bases. Germline lookup yields CDR1 WSHSY and CDR2 SAAADI. The CDR3 is made up of 13 amino acids. CDR3 protein: CASSESVGHTIYF. In DNA, the CDR3 is TGCGCCAGCAGTGAGTCGGTCGGGCACACCATATATTTT.

The rearrangement links TRBV4-1 to TRBJ2-5, with unresolved D. Germline assignment: CDR1 MGHRA and CDR2 YSYEKL. The CDR3 length is 13 residues. Trimming cost V 4 bases and J 5 bases, with 11 bases left between them. The chain's CDR3 is CASSPLVGETQYF. CDR3 DNA sequence: TGCGCCAGCAGCCCGCTAGTGGGGGAGACCCAGTACTTC.

For the CDR3, the DNA is TGCGCCAGCAGCTCCGCTGGAGGTATTAACTATGGCTACACCTTC. Encoded protein: CASSSAGGINYGYTF. V usage is TRBV5-1 and J usage is TRBJ1-2, with D uncertain. Germline V gene sequence: CDR1 SGHRS, CDR2 YFSETQ. There are 15 residues in the CDR3. Trimming removed 3 bases at V and 1 base at J, with 13 bases between.

The chain carries TRBV2 and TRBJ1-1, with D unclear. V lost 6 bases and J 1 base, leaving 12 bases between the germline ends. Germline V gene lookup returns CDR1 SNHLY and CDR2 FYNNEI. This CDR3 spans 14 amino acids. In nucleotides, the CDR3 is TGTGCCAGCAGGCCCCAACCCCCGAACACTGAAGCTTTCTTT. Its translation: CASRPQPPNTEAFF.

DNA for the CDR3: TGTGCCAGCAGCCAGACAGGGACCAATAATGAAAAACTGTTTTTT. Translated: CASSQTGTNNEKLFF. This chain joins TRBV3-1 (or the pseudogene TRBV3-2) and TRBJ1-4; the match to TRBD1 covers 7 bases. CDR1 LGHDT and CDR2 YNNKEL come from the germline V gene (reference sequence). The J segment lost 4 bases and the V segment lost 3 bases, leaving 5 bases of the junction unmatched. The CDR3 is made up of 15 amino acids.

J is TRBJ2-2 and V is TRBV4-3, with D tentatively TRBD1 (5 bases). V was shortened by 4 bases and J by 4 bases, with 16 bases between the two germline ends. CDR3 length equals 16 residues. Germline CDR1 LGHNA, CDR2 YSLEER. The CDR3 reads CASSPWARVVTGELFF. The CDR3, as DNA: TGCGCCAGCAGCCCCTGGGCCAGGGTGGTCACCGGGGAGCTGTTTTTT.

The chain has TRBV6-5 and TRBJ2-5, with D possibly TRBD2 on 5 matching bases. V shed 6 bases and J shed 5 bases, with 7 bases lying between them. The CDR3 loop spans 11 amino acids. CDR1 and CDR2 (germline): MNHEY, SVGAGI. CDR3 bases: TGTGCCAGCAGGCGCGGGGAGACCCAGTACTTC. Protein sequence: CASRRGETQYF.

This clone was counted only a few times. The genes are TRBV7-2 and TRBJ2-7, with TRBD2 matching over 7 bases. The trim removed 4 bases at V and 1 base at J, leaving 1 base unmatched. This CDR3 has 13 residues. The germline V gene encodes CDR1 SGHTA and CDR2 FQGNSA. This chain's CDR3 is CASSSRESYEQYF. The CDR3 nucleotides are TGTGCCAGCAGCTCGCGGGAGTCCTACGAGCAGTACTTC.

The gene calls are TRBV5-5 and TRBJ2-3; TRBD2 agrees at 7 bases. This CDR3 has 16 residues. CDR1 and CDR2 from the germline V gene are SGHKS and YYEKEE (reference sequence). V lost 4 bases, J lost 5 bases, and 13 bases stayed unmatched. CDR3 sequence (DNA): TGTGCCAGCAGCCTCGGACTAGTCCAGGTGGGAGATACGCAGTATTTT. This gives the protein CASSLGLVQVGDTQYF.